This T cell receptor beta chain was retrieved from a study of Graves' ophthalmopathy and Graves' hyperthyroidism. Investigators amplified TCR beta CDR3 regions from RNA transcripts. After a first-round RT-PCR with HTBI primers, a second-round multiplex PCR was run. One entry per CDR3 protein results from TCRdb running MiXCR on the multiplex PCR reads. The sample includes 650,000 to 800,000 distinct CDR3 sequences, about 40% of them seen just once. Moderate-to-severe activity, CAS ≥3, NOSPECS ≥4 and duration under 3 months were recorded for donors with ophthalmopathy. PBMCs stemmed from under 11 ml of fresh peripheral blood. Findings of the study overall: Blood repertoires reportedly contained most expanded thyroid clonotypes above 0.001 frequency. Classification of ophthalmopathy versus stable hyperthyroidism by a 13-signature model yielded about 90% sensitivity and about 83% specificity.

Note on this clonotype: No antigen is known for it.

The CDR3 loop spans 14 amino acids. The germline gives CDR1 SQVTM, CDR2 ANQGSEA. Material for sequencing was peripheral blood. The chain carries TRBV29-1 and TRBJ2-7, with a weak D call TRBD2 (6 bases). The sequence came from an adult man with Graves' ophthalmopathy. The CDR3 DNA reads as TGCAGTGCTTCCCAGCGGGTCCCCTCCTACGAGCAGTACTTC. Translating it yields CSASQRVPSYEQYF.